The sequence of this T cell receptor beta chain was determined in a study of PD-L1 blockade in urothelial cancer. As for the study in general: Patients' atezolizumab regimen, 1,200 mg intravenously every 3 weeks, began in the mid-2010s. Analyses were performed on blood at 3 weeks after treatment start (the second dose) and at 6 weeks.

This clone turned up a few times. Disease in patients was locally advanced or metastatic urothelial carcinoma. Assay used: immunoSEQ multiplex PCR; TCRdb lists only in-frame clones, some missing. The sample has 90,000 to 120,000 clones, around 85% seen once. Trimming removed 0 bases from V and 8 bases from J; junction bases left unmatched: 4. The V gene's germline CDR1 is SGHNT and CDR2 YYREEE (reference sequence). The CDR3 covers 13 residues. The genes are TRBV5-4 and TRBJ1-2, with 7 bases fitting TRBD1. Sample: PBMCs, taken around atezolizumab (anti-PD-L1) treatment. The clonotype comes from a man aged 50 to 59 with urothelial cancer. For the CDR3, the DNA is TGTGCCAGCAGCTTGGACAGGGGTTACGGCTACACCTTC. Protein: CASSLDRGYGYTF. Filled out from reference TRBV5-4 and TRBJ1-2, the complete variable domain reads ETGVTQSPTHLIKTRGQQVTLRCSSQSGHNTVSWYQQALGQGPQFIFQYYREEENGRGNFPPRFSGLQFPNYSSELNVNALELDDSALYLCASSLDRGYGYTFGSGTRLTVV.